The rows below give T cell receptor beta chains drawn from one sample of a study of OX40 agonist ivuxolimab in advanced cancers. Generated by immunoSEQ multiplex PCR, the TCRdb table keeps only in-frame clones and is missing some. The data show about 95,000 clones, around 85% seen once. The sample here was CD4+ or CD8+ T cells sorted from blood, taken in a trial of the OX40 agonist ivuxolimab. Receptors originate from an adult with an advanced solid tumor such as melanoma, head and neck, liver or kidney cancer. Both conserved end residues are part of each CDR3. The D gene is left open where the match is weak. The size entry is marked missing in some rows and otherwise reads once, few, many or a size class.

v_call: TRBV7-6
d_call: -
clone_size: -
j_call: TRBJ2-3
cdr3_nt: TGTGCCAGCAGCTTAGAATTTGGGCCCACAGATACGCAGTATTTT
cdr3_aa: CASSLEFGPTDTQYF

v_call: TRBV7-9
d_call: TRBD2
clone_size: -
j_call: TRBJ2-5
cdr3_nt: TGTGCCAGCAGCGCCAAGACGGGAGGGCTTGGGATCCAAGAGACCCAGTACTTC
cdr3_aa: CASSAKTGGLGIQETQYF

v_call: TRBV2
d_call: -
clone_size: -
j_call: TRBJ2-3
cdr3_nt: TGTGCCAGCAGAAGAGGCCGTCTCGAACGGCAGTATTTT
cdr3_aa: CASRRGRLERQYF

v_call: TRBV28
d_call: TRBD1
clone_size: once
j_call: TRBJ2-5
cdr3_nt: TGTGCCAGCAGTGCCGGGACAGGGGAGACCCAGTACTTC
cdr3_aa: CASSAGTGETQYF

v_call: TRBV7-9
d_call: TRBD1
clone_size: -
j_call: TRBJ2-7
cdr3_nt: TGTGCCAGCAGCTTAAAACAGGGGGATACCTACGAGCAGTACTTC
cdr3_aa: CASSLKQGDTYEQYF

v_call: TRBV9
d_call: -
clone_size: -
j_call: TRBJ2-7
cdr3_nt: TGTGCCAGCAGCGCGACGGGCCTCGAGCAGTACTTC
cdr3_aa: CASSATGLEQYF

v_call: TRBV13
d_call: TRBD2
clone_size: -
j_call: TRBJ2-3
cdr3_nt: TGTGCCAGCAGCCTGGGACTAGCGGGGCCTCCACATTGGACGCAGTATTTT
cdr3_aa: CASSLGLAGPPHWTQYF

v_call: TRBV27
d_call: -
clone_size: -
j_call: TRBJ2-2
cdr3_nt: TGTGCCAGCAGTTCCTTCCCCGCGAGCGGCACCGGGGAGCTGTTTTTT
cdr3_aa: CASSSFPASGTGELFF

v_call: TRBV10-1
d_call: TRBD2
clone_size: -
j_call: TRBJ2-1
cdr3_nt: TGCGCCAGCATCCTAGCGGGAGCTCCCTACAATGAGCAGTTCTTC
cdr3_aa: CASILAGAPYNEQFF

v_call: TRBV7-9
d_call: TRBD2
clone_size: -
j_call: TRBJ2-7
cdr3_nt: TGTGCCAGCAGCTTGGGGCTAGCGGGCCCTTACTACGAGCAGTACTTC
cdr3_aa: CASSLGLAGPYYEQYF

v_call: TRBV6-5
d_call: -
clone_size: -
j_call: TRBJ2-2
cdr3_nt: TGTGCCAGCAGTTACGGGGAGAACACCGGGGAGCTGTTTTTT
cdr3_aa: CASSYGENTGELFF

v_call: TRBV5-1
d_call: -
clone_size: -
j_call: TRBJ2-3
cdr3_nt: TGCGCCAGCAGGAGTAACAGGGGAGGCGATACGCAGTATTTT
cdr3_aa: CASRSNRGGDTQYF

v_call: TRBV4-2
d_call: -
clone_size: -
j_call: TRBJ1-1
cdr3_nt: TGTGCCAGCAGCCCAGCAGGGCTGAACACTGAAGCTTTCTTT
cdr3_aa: CASSPAGLNTEAFF

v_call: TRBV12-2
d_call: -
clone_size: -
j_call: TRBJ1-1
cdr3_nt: TGTGCAAGTCGCTTAGGGGACCGACAGGGGAGGACTGAAGCTTTCTTT
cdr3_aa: CASRLGDRQGRTEAFF

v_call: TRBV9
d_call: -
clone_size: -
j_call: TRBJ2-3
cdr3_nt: TGTGCCAGCAGCCCCCTCCTAGCTTCTGATACGCAGTATTTT
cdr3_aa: CASSPLLASDTQYF

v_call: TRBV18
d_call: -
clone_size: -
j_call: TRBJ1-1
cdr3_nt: TGTGCCAGCTCAGCGAGCGGGAGGGAACACACTGAAGCTTTCTTT
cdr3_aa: CASSASGREHTEAFF

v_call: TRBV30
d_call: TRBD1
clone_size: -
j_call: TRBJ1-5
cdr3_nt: TGTGCCTGGAGTGCCGGGACAGGGGTGAACCAGCCCCAGCATTTT
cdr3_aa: CAWSAGTGVNQPQHF

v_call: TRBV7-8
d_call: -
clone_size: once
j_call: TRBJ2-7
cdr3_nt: TGTGCCAGCAGCTTATCACTAACTTTTTCCTACGAGCAGTACTTC
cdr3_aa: CASSLSLTFSYEQYF

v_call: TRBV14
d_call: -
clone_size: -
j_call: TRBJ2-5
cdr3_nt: TGTGCCAGCAGCCCCCTCGGGGGTCGGGAGACCCAGTACTTC
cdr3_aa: CASSPLGGRETQYF

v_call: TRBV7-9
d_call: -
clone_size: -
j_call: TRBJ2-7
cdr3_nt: TGTGCCAGCAGCTTAGCCGGCGAGCAGTACTTC
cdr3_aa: CASSLAGEQYF

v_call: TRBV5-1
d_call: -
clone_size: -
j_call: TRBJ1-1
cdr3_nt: TGCGCCAGCAGCTTTAGCCGGTCGACTGAAGCTTTCTTT
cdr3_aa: CASSFSRSTEAFF

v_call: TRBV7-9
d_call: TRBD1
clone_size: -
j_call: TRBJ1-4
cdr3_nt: TGTGCCAGCAGCCACACGGGGACAGGGGGCTTTAATGAAAAACTGTTTTTT
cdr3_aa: CASSHTGTGGFNEKLFF

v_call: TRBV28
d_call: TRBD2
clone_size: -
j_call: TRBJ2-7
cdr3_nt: TGTGCCAGCAGTTTCTATAGCGGGAGCCCCTACGAGCAGTACTTC
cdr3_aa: CASSFYSGSPYEQYF

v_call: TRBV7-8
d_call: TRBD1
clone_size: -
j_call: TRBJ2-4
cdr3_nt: TGTGCCAGCAGCTACTCCGGGACAGGGGGCCGGAGAAACATTCAGTACTTC
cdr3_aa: CASSYSGTGGRRNIQYF

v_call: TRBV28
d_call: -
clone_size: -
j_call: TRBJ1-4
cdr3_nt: TGTGCCAGCAGCCCATTAAAGGGGTCCTCTGAAAAACTGTTTTTT
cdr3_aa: CASSPLKGSSEKLFF

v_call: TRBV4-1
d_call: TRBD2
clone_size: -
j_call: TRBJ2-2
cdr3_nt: TGCGCCAGCAGCCAAAGACCTGGGGAGGGGCGGACCGGGGAGCTGTTTTTT
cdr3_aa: CASSQRPGEGRTGELFF

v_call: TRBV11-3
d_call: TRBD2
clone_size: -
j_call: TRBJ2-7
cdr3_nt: TGTGCCAGCAGCTTGGGGGAGGGAAGGGACGAGCAGTACTTC
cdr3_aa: CASSLGEGRDEQYF

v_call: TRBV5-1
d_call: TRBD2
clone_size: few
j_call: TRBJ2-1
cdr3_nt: TGCGCCAGCAGCTTGGTGGCTAGCGGGACGGATGAGCAGTTCTTC
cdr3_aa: CASSLVASGTDEQFF

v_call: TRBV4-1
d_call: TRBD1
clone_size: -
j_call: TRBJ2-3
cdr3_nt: TGCGCCAGCAAGGGGACAGGGGTCACAGATACGCAGTATTTT
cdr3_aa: CASKGTGVTDTQYF

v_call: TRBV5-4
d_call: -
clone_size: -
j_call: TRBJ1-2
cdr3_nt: TGTGCCAGCAGCTCCGGGGAGTATGGCTACACCTTC
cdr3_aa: CASSSGEYGYTF

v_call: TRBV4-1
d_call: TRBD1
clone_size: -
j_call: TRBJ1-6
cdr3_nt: TGCGCCAGCAGCCAAGATGTGATACAGGGGACGGATTCACCCCTCCACTTT
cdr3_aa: CASSQDVIQGTDSPLHF

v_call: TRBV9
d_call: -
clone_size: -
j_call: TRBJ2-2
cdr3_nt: TGTGCCAGCAGCGCAGTTCCGGAAGCGAACACCGGGGAGCTGTTTTTT
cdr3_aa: CASSAVPEANTGELFF

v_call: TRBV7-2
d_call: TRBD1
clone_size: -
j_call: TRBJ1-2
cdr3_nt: TGTGCCAGCAGCGCACAGGGGGCAATGGGCTACACCTTC
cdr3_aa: CASSAQGAMGYTF

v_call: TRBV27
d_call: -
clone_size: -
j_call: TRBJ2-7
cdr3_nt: TGTGCCAGCCCCAAGGGGAGTAACGAGCAGTACTTC
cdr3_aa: CASPKGSNEQYF

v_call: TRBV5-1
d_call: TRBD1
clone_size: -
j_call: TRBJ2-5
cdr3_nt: TGCGCCAGCAGCCGGGACAGGGGAGAGGAGACCCAGTACTTC
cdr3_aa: CASSRDRGEETQYF

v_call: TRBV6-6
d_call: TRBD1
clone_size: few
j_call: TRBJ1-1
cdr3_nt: TGTGCCAGCACAAAGGGGGCCGCTGAAGCTTTCTTT
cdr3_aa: CASTKGAAEAFF

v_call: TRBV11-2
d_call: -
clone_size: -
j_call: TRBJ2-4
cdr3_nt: TGTGCCAGCAGCTTTTTATCAGGGGACAACAAAAACATTCAGTACTTC
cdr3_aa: CASSFLSGDNKNIQYF

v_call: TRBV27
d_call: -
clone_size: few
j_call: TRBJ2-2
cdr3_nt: TGTGCCAGCAGTTTGGGGAACACCGGGGAGCTGTTTTTT
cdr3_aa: CASSLGNTGELFF

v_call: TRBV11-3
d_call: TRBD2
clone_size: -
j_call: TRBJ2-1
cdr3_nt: TGTGCCAGCAGCTTAGATCCAGCGGGAGCGACCAATGAGCAGTTCTTC
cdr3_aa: CASSLDPAGATNEQFF

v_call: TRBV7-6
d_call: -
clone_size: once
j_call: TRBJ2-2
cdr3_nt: TGTGCCAGCCGGCCGAACACCGGGGAGCTGTTTTTT
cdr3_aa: CASRPNTGELFF

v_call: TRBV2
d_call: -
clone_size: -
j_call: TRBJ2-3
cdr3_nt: TGTGCCAGCAGATGGAGTGGTCGGGGGTTCCGGGACAATGCTAGCACAGATACGCAGTATTTT
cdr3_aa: CASRWSGRGFRDNASTDTQYF

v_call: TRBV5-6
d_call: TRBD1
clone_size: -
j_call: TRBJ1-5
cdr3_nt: TGTGCCAGCAGCTTGAATAGGGGGCGGGCTGGCAATCAGCCCCAGCATTTT
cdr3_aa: CASSLNRGRAGNQPQHF

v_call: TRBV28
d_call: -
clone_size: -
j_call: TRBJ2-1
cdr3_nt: TGTGCCAGCAGTTTGAAGCGAGTGGTAGGTGAGCAGTTCTTC
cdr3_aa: CASSLKRVVGEQFF

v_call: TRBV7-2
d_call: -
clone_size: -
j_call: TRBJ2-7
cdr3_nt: TGTGCCACCTCCGTGGGGGGTCTCTCCTACGAGCAGTACTTC
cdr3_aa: CATSVGGLSYEQYF

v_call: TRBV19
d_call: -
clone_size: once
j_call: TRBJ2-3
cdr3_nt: TGTGCCAGTAGCCTAGGGGGGGTGGGCACAGATACGCAGTATTTT
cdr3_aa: CASSLGGVGTDTQYF

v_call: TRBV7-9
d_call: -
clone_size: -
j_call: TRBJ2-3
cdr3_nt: TGTGCCAGCAGCCCCTCGGCAGATACGCAGTATTTT
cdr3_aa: CASSPSADTQYF

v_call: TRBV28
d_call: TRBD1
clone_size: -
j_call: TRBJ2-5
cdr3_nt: TGTGCCAGCAGTTTACTCCCGACAGGGGGTGTAGAGACCCAGTACTTC
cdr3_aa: CASSLLPTGGVETQYF

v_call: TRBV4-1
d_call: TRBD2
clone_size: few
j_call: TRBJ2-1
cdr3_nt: TGCGCCAGCAGTCCTTGGGTCGGGACTAGTGATCAGTTCTTC
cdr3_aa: CASSPWVGTSDQFF

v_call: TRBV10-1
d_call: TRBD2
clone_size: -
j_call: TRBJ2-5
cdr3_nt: TGCGCCAGCAGTGAACTAGCGGGAGAGGGAGAGACCCAGTACTTC
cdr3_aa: CASSELAGEGETQYF

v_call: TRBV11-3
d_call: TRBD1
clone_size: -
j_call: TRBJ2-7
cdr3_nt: TGTGCCAGCAGCACCCCCGGGACAGGGAGTTCCTACGAGCAGTACTTC
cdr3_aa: CASSTPGTGSSYEQYF

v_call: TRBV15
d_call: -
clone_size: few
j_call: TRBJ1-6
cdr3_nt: TGTGCCACCAGCAGCCTGGATGAGTCACCCCTCCACTTT
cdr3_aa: CATSSLDESPLHF

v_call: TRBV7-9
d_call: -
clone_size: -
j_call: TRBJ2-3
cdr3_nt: TGTGCCAGCAGTTGCGGGTCTATAATAAGCACAGATACGCAGTATTTT
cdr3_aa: CASSCGSIISTDTQYF

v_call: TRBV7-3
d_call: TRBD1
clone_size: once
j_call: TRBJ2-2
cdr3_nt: TGTGCCAGCAGCCCTGGGGGACAGGGTAACACCGGGGAGCTGTTTTTT
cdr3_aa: CASSPGGQGNTGELFF

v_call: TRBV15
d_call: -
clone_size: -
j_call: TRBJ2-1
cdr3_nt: TGTGCCACCAGCAGATCCCTACAAGGTGAGCAGTTCTTC
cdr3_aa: CATSRSLQGEQFF

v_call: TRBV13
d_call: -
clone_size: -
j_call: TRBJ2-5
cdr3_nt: TGTGCCAGCAGCTCGAGTCCGGCGGGAGAGACCCAGTACTTC
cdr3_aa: CASSSSPAGETQYF

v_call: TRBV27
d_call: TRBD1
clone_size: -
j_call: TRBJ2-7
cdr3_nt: TGTGCCAGCCGTTGGCGACAGGGTAGCTACGAGCAGTACTTC
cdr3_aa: CASRWRQGSYEQYF

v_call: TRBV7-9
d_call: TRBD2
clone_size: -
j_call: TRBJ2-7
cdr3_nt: TGTGCCAGCAGCCTCCTAGCGGGAGTGAACAAGCAGTACTTC
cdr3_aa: CASSLLAGVNKQYF